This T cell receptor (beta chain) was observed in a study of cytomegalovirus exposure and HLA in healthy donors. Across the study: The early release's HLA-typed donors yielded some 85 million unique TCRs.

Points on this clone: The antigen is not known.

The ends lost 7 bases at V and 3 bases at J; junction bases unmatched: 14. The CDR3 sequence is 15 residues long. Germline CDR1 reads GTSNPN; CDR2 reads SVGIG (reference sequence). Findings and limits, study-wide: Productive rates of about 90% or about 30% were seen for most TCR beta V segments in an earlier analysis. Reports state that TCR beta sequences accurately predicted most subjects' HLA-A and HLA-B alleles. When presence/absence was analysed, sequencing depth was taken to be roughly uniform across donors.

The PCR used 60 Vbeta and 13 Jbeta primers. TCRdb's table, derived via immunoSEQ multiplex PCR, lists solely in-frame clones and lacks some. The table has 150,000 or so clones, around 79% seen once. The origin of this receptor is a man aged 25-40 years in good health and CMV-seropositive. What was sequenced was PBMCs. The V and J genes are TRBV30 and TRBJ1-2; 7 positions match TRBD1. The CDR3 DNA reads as TGTGCCTCGGAGGGTCGCGTGACAGGGCACTATGGCTACACCTTC. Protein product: CASEGRVTGHYGYTF.